The next 7 T cell receptor beta chains were all read from a single sample in a study of blood T cell repertoires in COVID-19. The assay was immunoSEQ multiplex PCR, and TCRdb's table has in-frame clones only and misses some. Here the sample spans under 200,000 clones, 84% being singletons. Sequenced input: peripheral blood. The receptors shown here come from a woman older than 75 with COVID-19, enrolled during active disease.

CDR3 DNA: TGCGCCAGCAGTCGTTACTACTCCTACGAGCAGTACTTC. It specifies CASSRYYSYEQYF. This rearrangement joins TRBV10-2 to TRBJ2-7; D not resolved. V was pared by 5 bases and J by 0 bases, with 8 bases between. Germline V gene sequence: CDR1 WSHSY, CDR2 SAAADI. The CDR3 covers 13 residues.

This chain connects TRBV4-2 to TRBJ2-7, with D possibly TRBD1 on 6 matching bases. Deletions cut 0 bases from V and 4 bases from J, with 16 bases between. The CDR3 consists of 16 residues. Germline V gene sequence: CDR1 LGHNA, CDR2 YNFKEQ. The CDR3 loop is CASSQDLGAAFYEQYF. CDR3 in DNA: TGTGCCAGCAGCCAAGATCTGGGGGCCGCGTTTTACGAGCAGTACTTC.

The chain is built from TRBV6-5 and TRBJ1-5; TRBD1 is a possible D gene (5 bases). This CDR3 spans 15 amino acids. Germline CDR1 is MNHEY and CDR2 is SVGAGI. V was trimmed by 6 bases and J by 2 bases, leaving 14 bases between them. CDR3 DNA: TGTGCCAGCAGCTCTATCAGGGAGGGCAATCAGCCCCAGCATTTT. It codes for CASSSIREGNQPQHF.

The chain employs TRBV28 and TRBJ1-2; the D is unclear. The ends were cut back, 2 bases at V and 6 bases at J, with 7 bases in the middle. CDR1 and CDR2 from the germline V gene are MDHEN and SYDVKM. CDR3 length equals 12 residues. In DNA form, the CDR3 reads TGTGCCAGCAGTTTACTTAATGATGGCTACACCTTC. It specifies CASSLLNDGYTF.

The V call is TRBV20-1, the J call TRBJ1-2; D remains unclear. Trimming cost V 3 bases and J 3 bases, with 5 bases left between them. The CDR3 sequence is 11 residues long. Germline values: CDR1 DFQATT, CDR2 SNEGSKA (reference sequence). For the CDR3, the DNA is TGCAGTGCTAGCGAGGACTATGGCTACACCTTC. It codes for CSASEDYGYTF.

CDR3 nucleotide sequence: TGTGCCAGCTCAAGGACAGGGGAAACAGATACGCAGTATTTT. As protein: CASSRTGETDTQYF. V gene TRBV18 combines with J gene TRBJ2-3; 9 bases align to TRBD1. This CDR3 region has 14 residues. V gave up 5 bases and J gave up 3 bases; unmatched junction bases: 3. The V gene's germline CDR1 is KGHSH and CDR2 LQKENI.

This chain joins TRBV19 and TRBJ2-5; D might be TRBD1 (6 bases). This CDR3 is built from 16 residues. V lost 5 bases, J lost 2 bases, and 18 bases lay in between. In germline, CDR1 is LNHDA, CDR2 SQIVND (reference sequence). The CDR3, as DNA: TGTGCCAGTAGTGTTGACAGGTTCGGGATTCAAGAGACCCAGTACTTC. Protein sequence: CASSVDRFGIQETQYF.